Included here is one T cell receptor beta chain sequence, with context. Its target is not known. A second PCR of roughly 6 to 12 cycles used a sample-barcoded 5' primer and a J-beta primer mix. TCRdb ran MiXCR on the 5' RACE reads and lists one entry per CDR3 protein. The sample has around 1,700,000 distinct CDR3 sequences, over 25% seen once. This sample stems from a study of blood T cells in healthy people across ages. The germline V gene encodes CDR1 LGHDT and CDR2 YNNKEL (reference sequence). The CDR3 runs to 14 residues. Trimming took 4 bases from V and 6 from J; bases not matched to a gene: 7. Notes on the study in general: TCR beta diversity, measured per million T cells, fell in a roughly linear way with age.

This TCR was recovered from a woman aged 25 to 45 in good health. The chain links TRBV3-1 to TRBJ1-2, with TRBD1 identical over 8 bases. Sequenced input: blood. The DNA for the CDR3 is TGTGCCAGCAGCCCAAGCAGGGGGCATGATGGCTACACCTTC. Residues: CASSPSRGHDGYTF.